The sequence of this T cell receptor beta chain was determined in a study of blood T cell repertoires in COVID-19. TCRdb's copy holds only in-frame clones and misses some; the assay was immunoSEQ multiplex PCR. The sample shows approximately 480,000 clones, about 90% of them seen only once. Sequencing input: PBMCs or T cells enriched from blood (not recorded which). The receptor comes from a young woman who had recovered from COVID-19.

The CDR3: CSASGEKLFF. CDR3 nucleotide sequence: TGCAGCGCATCGGGTGAAAAACTGTTTTTT. V is TRBV20-1 and J is TRBJ1-4; D is undetermined. The CDR3 runs 10 residues. Per the germline V gene, CDR1 is DFQATT and CDR2 is SNEGSKA (reference sequence).